These T cell receptor beta chains were read from a single sample in a study of blood T cells in healthy people across ages. TCRdb called the 5' RACE reads again in MiXCR, with one record for every CDR3 protein. The sample carries approximately 1,000,000 distinct CDR3 sequences, 40% to 50% recorded once. Material: blood. The origin of the receptors is a woman in her sixties or seventies in good health. Each CDR3 is given with its conserved first and last residue. Size values are once, few and many counts, or a class for expanded clones, and some rows have none.

clone_size | v_call | cdr3_aa
NA | TRBV12-3/TRBV12-4 | CASSLWSGGTYEQYF
few | TRBV28 | CASSLYAGGPQETQYF
once | TRBV14 | CASSQGRRGSSLLQETQYF
NA | TRBV5-6 | CASTRAGNEQFF
NA | TRBV7-2 | CASYAGGSSYNEQFF
few | TRBV3-1 | CASSQATGFHEQYF
NA | TRBV25-1 | CASRANGDRGNLHF
NA | TRBV12-3/TRBV12-4 | CASTMRSQETQYF
NA | TRBV24-1 | CATSDPGQGINNEQYF
many | TRBV28 | CASNDPSTTQGWETQYF
NA | TRBV6-1 | CANSDPPDRPSYNSPLHF
many | TRBV27 | CASRFSGAHQETQYF
many | TRBV6-1 | CASTEETQYF
few | TRBV2 | CASRVRGYEQYF
NA | TRBV4-2 | CASSQRQGVAQHF
once | TRBV27 | CASSLSAGERTDTQYF
NA | TRBV4-2 | CASSEETSGRNNEQFF
NA | TRBV7-9 | CASSAGLAAPEQYF
NA | TRBV5-1 | CASSFGPVEDKQYF
NA | TRBV29-1 | CSVEGRTQETQYF
NA | TRBV20-1 | CSATRGVGGELFF
NA | TRBV4-2 | CASSQERGRRGQRELVQYF
NA | TRBV12-3/TRBV12-4 | CASSFKASRTYEQYF
NA | TRBV5-4 | CASSAIQGNYGYTF
NA | TRBV27 | CASKAGRNQPQHF
NA | TRBV11-1 | CASSLEVSSYDEQFF
few | TRBV27 | CASSGARGYEQYF
NA | TRBV20-1 | CSARDSAVFSNQPQHF
few | TRBV6-6 | CASSYSTREHLRGQFF
few | TRBV12-5 | CASGLVGKYNEQFF
NA | TRBV15 | CATSRDLVRLAGYNEQFF
NA | TRBV18 | CASSPWQGQETQYF
NA | TRBV6-5 | CASSTGTSGSDTQYF
NA | TRBV7-3 | CASSLSGLAGESYEQYF
NA | TRBV14 | CASSPRLASGSYNEQFF
NA | TRBV5-1 | CASSLVLVGINEQFF
few | TRBV2 | CASREAGVTYEQYF
NA | TRBV3-1 | CASSQDLLQGAYEETQYF
NA | TRBV30 | CAWTGAYEQYF
few | TRBV3-1 | CASSQGKETQYF
NA | TRBV19 | CASSPGAARPKSADYGYTF
NA | TRBV2 | CASSIDRVYNEQFF
NA | TRBV3-1 | CASSQVGLGADTQYF
NA | TRBV20-1 | CSARDRGAEAQYF
NA | TRBV25-1 | CASSESVTRWAFF
few | TRBV10-3 | CAIRPRLRTTRDNEQFF
few | TRBV6-5 | CASSYGGHQTSAHTQYF
NA | TRBV29-1 | CSAYSGSTDTQYF
NA | TRBV27 | CASSLLARSYEQYF
NA | TRBV5-6 | CASCPGQTNYGYTF
NA | TRBV27 | CASSYGHRATQYF
NA | TRBV7-9 | CASSYDRDKETQYF
few | TRBV29-1 | CSVDRGFQREGQTDTQYF
NA | TRBV20-1 | CSASGISGETQYF
NA | TRBV7-6 | CASSLAGQGRGETQYF
NA | TRBV10-1 | CASSQGTSGRAAQFF
NA | TRBV9 | CASSVGQGYTF